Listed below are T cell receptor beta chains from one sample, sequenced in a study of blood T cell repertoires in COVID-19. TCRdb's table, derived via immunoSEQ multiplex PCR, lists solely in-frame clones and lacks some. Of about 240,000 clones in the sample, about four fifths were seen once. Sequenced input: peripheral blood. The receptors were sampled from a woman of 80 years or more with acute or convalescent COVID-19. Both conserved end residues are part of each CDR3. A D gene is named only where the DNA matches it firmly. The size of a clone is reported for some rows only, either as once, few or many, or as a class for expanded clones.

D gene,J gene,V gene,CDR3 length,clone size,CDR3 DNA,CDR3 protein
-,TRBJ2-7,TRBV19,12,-,TGTGCCAGTAATTCAGGTACCTACGAGCAGTACTTC,CASNSGTYEQYF
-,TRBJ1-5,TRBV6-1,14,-,TGTGCCAGCAGTGAAGCGACAGGCCAGTGGCCCCAGCATTTT,CASSEATGQWPQHF
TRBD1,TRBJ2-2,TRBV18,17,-,TGTGCCAGCTCACCGGACAGGCCCCTCAGGGACACCGGGGAGCTGTTTTTT,CASSPDRPLRDTGELFF
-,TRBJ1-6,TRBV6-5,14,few,TGTGCCAGTTCAGAGACGAGGCTCCAAAGAGCCCTCCACTTT,CASSETRLQRALHF
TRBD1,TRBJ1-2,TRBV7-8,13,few,TGTGCCAGCAGCCGGGGACAGATCTATGGCTACACCTTC,CASSRGQIYGYTF
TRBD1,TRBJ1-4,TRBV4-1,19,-,TGCGCCAGCAGCCGCCAAGGGTCCGACAGGGCAGAAACTAATGAAAAACTGTTTTTT,CASSRQGSDRAETNEKLFF
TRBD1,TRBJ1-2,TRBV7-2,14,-,TGTGCCAGCAGGCGGGGTACAGGGGGCGACGGCTACACCTTC,CASRRGTGGDGYTF
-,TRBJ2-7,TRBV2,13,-,TGTGCCAGCACTCCGGACAGATTCTACGAGCAGTACTTC,CASTPDRFYEQYF
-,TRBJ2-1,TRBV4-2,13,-,TGTGCCAGCAGCCAAGATTTAGATAATGAGCAGTTCTTC,CASSQDLDNEQFF
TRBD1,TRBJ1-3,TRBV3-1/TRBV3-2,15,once,TGTGCCAGCAGCCGTCCTACAGGGGGTGCAGACACCATATATTTT,CASSRPTGGADTIYF
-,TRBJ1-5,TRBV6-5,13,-,TGTGCCAGCAGTTTTCGACTGAATCAGCCCCAGCATTTT,CASSFRLNQPQHF
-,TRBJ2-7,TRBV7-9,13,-,TGTGCCAGCAGCAGGGCGAGCTCCTACGAGCAGTACTTC,CASSRASSYEQYF
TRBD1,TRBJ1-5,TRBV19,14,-,TGTGCCAGCCGAGACAGGGGATACAATCAGCCCCAGCATTTT,CASRDRGYNQPQHF
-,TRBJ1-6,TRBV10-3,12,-,TGTGCCATCAGTGTCGGGGGATCACCCCTCCACTTT,CAISVGGSPLHF
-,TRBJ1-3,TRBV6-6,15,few,TGTGCCAGCACCGAGGACAGAACCTCTGGAAACACCATATATTTT,CASTEDRTSGNTIYF
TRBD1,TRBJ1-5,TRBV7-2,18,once,TGTGCCAGCAGCTTGGGGACAGGGACCTATATAAGCAATCAGCCCCAGCATTTT,CASSLGTGTYISNQPQHF
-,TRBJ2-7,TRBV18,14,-,TGTGCCAGCTCACCAGGTTCTGGAGGTTACGAGCAGTACTTC,CASSPGSGGYEQYF
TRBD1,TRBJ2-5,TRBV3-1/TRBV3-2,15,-,TGTGCCAGCAGCCCAACCGGGACAGCACAAGAGACCCAGTACTTC,CASSPTGTAQETQYF
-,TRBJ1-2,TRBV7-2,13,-,TGTGCCAGCAGCTTACTAAAGGCAGGGAGCTACACCTTC,CASSLLKAGSYTF
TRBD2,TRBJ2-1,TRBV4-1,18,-,TGCGCCAGCAGCCAATTACCTAGCGGGGGGAGCTCCTACAATGAGCAGTTCTTC,CASSQLPSGGSSYNEQFF
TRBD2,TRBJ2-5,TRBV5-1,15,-,TGCGCCAGCAGCTTAGCGGGGGGGACCCAAGAGACCCAGTACTTC,CASSLAGGTQETQYF
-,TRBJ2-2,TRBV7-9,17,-,TGTGCCAGCAGCCATGGGGGCAGTTCAGTAAATGCCGGGGAGCTGTTTTTT,CASSHGGSSVNAGELFF